The 23 T cell receptor beta chains reported below all come from one sample, sequenced in a study of blood T cell repertoires in COVID-19. Assay: immunoSEQ multiplex PCR; the TCRdb copy retains only in-frame clones and omits some. The table lists about 300,000 clones, roughly 89% of them singletons. The specimen sequenced was PBMCs or T cells enriched from blood (not recorded which). The receptors stem from a man aged 55 to 69 who had recovered from COVID-19.

The chain carries TRBV7-3 and TRBJ1-4; no reliable D call. Germline loops: CDR1 SGHTA, CDR2 FQGTGA. CDR3 length: 15 residues. Between the trimmed V and J ends, which lost 0 bases and 4 bases, there was a span of 9 bases. The CDR3 is CASSLTAGLNEKLFF. The CDR3, as DNA: TGTGCCAGCAGCTTAACGGCAGGCCTTAATGAAAAACTGTTTTTT.

The V call is TRBV10-3, the J call TRBJ1-1; D unresolved. V was trimmed by 0 bases and J by 7 bases, leaving 27 bases between them. Per germline, CDR1 ENHRY and CDR2 SYGVKD. CDR3 length: 19 amino acids. In DNA form, the CDR3 reads TGTGCCATCAGTGAGTCCAACCATTGGACCCCCGTTCAACGGGGTGAAGCTTTCTTT. The encoded protein is CAISESNHWTPVQRGEAFF.

This chain links TRBV28 with TRBJ1-1; 9 nucleotides line up with TRBD1. The CDR3 loop spans 15 amino acids. J gave up 4 bases and V 5 bases, and 8 bases lay outside the gene matches. Germline CDR1 is MDHEN and CDR2 is SYDVKM. CDR3 loop: CASSPWTGVGTEAFF. CDR3 in DNA: TGTGCCAGCAGTCCGTGGACAGGGGTAGGCACTGAAGCTTTCTTT. The full variable domain, in which reference TRBV28 and TRBJ1-1 provide the parts outside the CDR3, is DVKVTQSSRYLVKRTGEKVFLECVQDMDHENMFWYRQDPGLGLRLIYFSYDVKMKEKGDIPEGYSVSREKKERFSLILESASTNQTSMYLCASSPWTGVGTEAFFGQGTRLTVV.

This sequence joins TRBV18 and TRBJ1-3; the match to TRBD1 covers 7 bases. The CDR3 is 17 amino acids. The junction had 7 bases not matched to a gene; V was cut back by 2 bases and J by 0 bases. The germline gives CDR1 KGHSH, CDR2 LQKENI. This chain's CDR3 is CASSPLGGQSSGNTIYF. CDR3 coding DNA: TGTGCCAGCTCACCATTAGGGGGCCAGAGCTCTGGAAACACCATATATTTT. The whole variable domain, remainder taken from reference TRBV18 and TRBJ1-3, is NAGVMQNPRHLVRRRGQEARLRCSPMKGHSHVYWYRQLPEEGLKFMVYLQKENIIDESGMPKERFSAEFPKEGPSILRIQQVVRGDSAAYFCASSPLGGQSSGNTIYFGEGSWLTVV.

The chain recombines TRBV9 with TRBJ2-3; 7 bases line up with TRBD2. The germline gives CDR1 SGDLS, CDR2 YYNGEE. This CDR3 contains 16 residues. V lost 3 bases and J lost 4; bases outside the gene matches: 11. CDR3 nucleotides: TGTGCCAGCAGCGCCCAGAGGCTAGCGGCCGCAGATACGCAGTATTTT. Translation gives CASSAQRLAAADTQYF.

The chain recombines TRBV24-1 with TRBJ1-5; D remains ambiguous. Germline CDR1 KGHDR, CDR2 SFDVKD. Trimming removed 7 bases at V and 6 bases at J, with 15 bases between. The CDR3 sequence is 14 residues long. CDR3 residues: CATSPGGASQPQHF. CDR3 coding DNA: TGTGCCACCAGCCCCGGTGGAGCTAGTCAGCCCCAGCATTTT.

J is TRBJ1-5 and V is TRBV28; D might be TRBD1 (6 bases). Per germline, CDR1 MDHEN and CDR2 SYDVKM. This CDR3 comprises 15 residues. V was trimmed by 3 bases and J by 0 bases, leaving 9 bases between them. CDR3 protein: CASSFQQGSNQPQHF. The CDR3 DNA follows: TGTGCCAGCAGTTTTCAACAGGGTAGCAATCAGCCCCAGCATTTT. Using reference TRBV28 and TRBJ1-5 for the parts outside the CDR3, the full variable domain is DVKVTQSSRYLVKRTGEKVFLECVQDMDHENMFWYRQDPGLGLRLIYFSYDVKMKEKGDIPEGYSVSREKKERFSLILESASTNQTSMYLCASSFQQGSNQPQHFGDGTRLSIL.

The chain is built from TRBV7-2 and TRBJ2-4; the match to TRBD2 covers 10 bases. The V gene end was trimmed by 6 bases and the J gene end by 4 bases; junction bases not matched to a gene: 9. Germline loops: CDR1 SGHTA, CDR2 FQGNSA. The CDR3 runs to 16 residues. CDR3 region: CASRSAGGPAKNIQYF. In DNA form, the CDR3 reads TGTGCCAGCAGATCAGCGGGAGGGCCGGCGAAAAACATTCAGTACTTC.

The V call is TRBV28, the J call TRBJ1-1; 8 bases agree with TRBD1. The CDR3 is 16 amino acids. Germline lookup yields CDR1 MDHEN and CDR2 SYDVKM. V shed 5 bases and J 2 bases; nucleotides not matched to a gene: 10. Here the CDR3 DNA reads TGTGCCAGCAGTCAACCGGGACAGGTGATTAACACTGAAGCTTTCTTT. As protein: CASSQPGQVINTEAFF. The full variable domain, its missing parts supplied by reference TRBV28 and TRBJ1-1, is DVKVTQSSRYLVKRTGEKVFLECVQDMDHENMFWYRQDPGLGLRLIYFSYDVKMKEKGDIPEGYSVSREKKERFSLILESASTNQTSMYLCASSQPGQVINTEAFFGQGTRLTVV.

This chain uses TRBV24-1 with TRBJ2-1, with 13 bases fitting TRBD2. J was trimmed by 5 bases and V by 4 bases; bases with no gene match: 7. CDR1 KGHDR and CDR2 SFDVKD come from the germline V gene. The CDR3 has 17 amino acids. The DNA of the CDR3 is TGTGCCACCAGTGACCAAATACTAGCGGGAGGGAACAATGAGCAGTTCTTC. Translation: CATSDQILAGGNNEQFF.

The CDR3 DNA reads TGTGCCAGCAGTCTCGACAGGGTGAGGGAGACCCAGTACTTC. It translates to CASSLDRVRETQYF. The genes are TRBV6-5 and TRBJ2-5; 7 nucleotides line up with TRBD1. J gave up 5 bases and V 5 bases, and 8 bases lay outside the gene matches. This CDR3 contains 14 residues. Germline CDR1 is MNHEY and CDR2 is SVGAGI.

The chain uses TRBV19 and TRBJ1-5; TRBD1 is a possible D gene (6 bases). Germline CDR1 reads LNHDA; CDR2 reads SQIVND (reference sequence). The CDR3 is 15 residues long. Trimming shortened V by 6 bases and J by 1 base, and 13 bases separated the two germline ends. The CDR3 coding sequence is TGTGCCAGTAGAAGAGGGGGTCGAAGCAATCAGCCCCAGCATTTT. It translates to CASRRGGRSNQPQHF.

This sequence joins TRBV6-5 and TRBJ1-5; TRBD1 is a possible D gene (6 bases). V gave up 0 bases and J gave up 0 bases, with 9 bases separating them. This CDR3 is built from 16 residues. Germline CDR1 is MNHEY and CDR2 is SVGAGI. The CDR3 sequence is CASSYSRTVSNQPQHF. DNA of the CDR3: TGTGCCAGCAGTTACTCGAGGACAGTTAGCAATCAGCCCCAGCATTTT.

This clone was counted once. The chain is built from TRBV28 and TRBJ2-2, with unresolved D. V lost 6 bases and J lost 4, with 15 bases in between. The CDR3 has 15 amino acids. Germline V gene sequence: CDR1 MDHEN, CDR2 SYDVKM. The CDR3 region has the DNA TGTGCCAGCAGATTGTACAGTGGTCCCACCGGGGAGCTGTTTTTT. Protein sequence: CASRLYSGPTGELFF.

Details on this clone: Other DNA sequences in this specimen translate into the identical CDR3. The chain has TRBV5-1 and TRBJ1-6, with 7 bases lining up with TRBD1. Germline assignment: CDR1 SGHRS and CDR2 YFSETQ. The CDR3 runs to 14 residues. The trim removed 0 bases at V and 9 bases at J, leaving 3 bases unmatched. CDR3 coding DNA: TGCGCCAGCAGCTTGGGTCAGGGGGGTTCACCCCTCCACTTT. Translation: CASSLGQGGSPLHF.

The chain carries TRBV9 and TRBJ2-1, with 8 bases that match TRBD2. The CDR3 is 15 amino acids. Trimming at V came to 2 bases and at J to 0 bases, leaving 1 base not matched to a gene. Per the germline V gene, CDR1 is SGDLS and CDR2 is YYNGEE. This CDR3 is CASSVSGTSYNEQFF. The CDR3, as DNA: TGTGCCAGCAGCGTTAGCGGGACCTCCTACAATGAGCAGTTCTTC.

The chain links TRBV23-1 to TRBJ2-3; D remains ambiguous. TRBV23-1 is placed among ORFs of uncertain function. The CDR3 has 10 residues. The V end was cut by 11 bases, the J end by 6 bases, with 9 bases between. CDR3 bases: TGCGCCTTAGCTGGGGATACGCAGTATTTT. Translation: CALAGDTQYF.

The gene calls are TRBV5-1 and TRBJ2-7; 10 nucleotides match TRBD1. The germline V gene encodes CDR1 SGHRS and CDR2 YFSETQ. With V trimmed by 2 bases and J by 6 bases, 11 bases remained unmatched. CDR3 length: 16 amino acids. The CDR3 region is CASSFIPGQGIGEQYF. CDR3 sequence (DNA): TGCGCCAGCAGCTTCATACCGGGACAGGGGATCGGCGAGCAGTACTTC.

The gene calls are TRBV7-2 and TRBJ1-1; 7 positions match TRBD1. CDR3 size: 15 residues. V was pared by 0 bases and J by 3 bases, with 4 bases of the junction left unmatched. Per the germline V gene, CDR1 is SGHTA and CDR2 is FQGNSA. CDR3 region: CASSLARTGYTEAFF. The CDR3 nucleotides are TGTGCCAGCAGCTTAGCCCGGACAGGCTACACTGAAGCTTTCTTT. The variable domain in full, with the rest retrieved from reference TRBV7-2 and TRBJ1-1, is GAGVSQSPSNKVTEKGKDVELRCDPISGHTALYWYRQSLGQGLEFLIYFQGNSAPDKSGLPSDRFSAERTGGSVSTLTIQRTQQEDSAVYLCASSLARTGYTEAFFGQGTRLTVV.

The chain combines TRBV5-1 with TRBJ2-1; 8 positions agree with TRBD1. Trimming at V came to 5 bases and at J to 6 bases, leaving 7 bases not matched to a gene. The CDR3 extends over 14 amino acids. The germline V gene encodes CDR1 SGHRS and CDR2 YFSETQ. CDR3 DNA: TGCGCCAGCAGGCAGGGGGCGGAAGTCAATGAGCAGTTCTTC. Translated, it gives CASRQGAEVNEQFF.

The DNA for the CDR3 is TGTGCCAGCAGCGCGGCCCCTTCCGGGACAGGGATTGAATCACCCCTCCACTTT. It yields the protein CASSAAPSGTGIESPLHF. V is TRBV9 and J is TRBJ1-6, with 9 nucleotides matching TRBD1. V lost 3 bases, J lost 10 bases, and 17 bases stayed unmatched. Germline loops: CDR1 SGDLS, CDR2 YYNGEE. The CDR3 is 18 amino acids.

CDR3 coding DNA: TGCAGCGTTGTAACGAGTGGGGACTACTATGGCTACACCTTC. Translating it yields CSVVTSGDYYGYTF. The chain carries TRBV29-1 and TRBJ1-2, with D possibly being TRBD1 (5 bases). Germline CDR1 is SQVTM and CDR2 is ANQGSEA. This CDR3 spans 14 amino acids. V lost 4 bases, J lost 3 bases, and 15 bases lay in between.

The V call is TRBV4-3, the J call TRBJ1-4; D is unresolved. The CDR3 has 16 residues. Germline V gene lookup returns CDR1 LGHNA and CDR2 YSLEER. V lost 2 bases and J 1 base, leaving 11 bases between the germline ends. The CDR3 here is CASSQPGEGTNEKLFF. The CDR3 nucleotides read TGCGCCAGCAGCCAACCTGGGGAGGGAACTAATGAAAAACTGTTTTTT.